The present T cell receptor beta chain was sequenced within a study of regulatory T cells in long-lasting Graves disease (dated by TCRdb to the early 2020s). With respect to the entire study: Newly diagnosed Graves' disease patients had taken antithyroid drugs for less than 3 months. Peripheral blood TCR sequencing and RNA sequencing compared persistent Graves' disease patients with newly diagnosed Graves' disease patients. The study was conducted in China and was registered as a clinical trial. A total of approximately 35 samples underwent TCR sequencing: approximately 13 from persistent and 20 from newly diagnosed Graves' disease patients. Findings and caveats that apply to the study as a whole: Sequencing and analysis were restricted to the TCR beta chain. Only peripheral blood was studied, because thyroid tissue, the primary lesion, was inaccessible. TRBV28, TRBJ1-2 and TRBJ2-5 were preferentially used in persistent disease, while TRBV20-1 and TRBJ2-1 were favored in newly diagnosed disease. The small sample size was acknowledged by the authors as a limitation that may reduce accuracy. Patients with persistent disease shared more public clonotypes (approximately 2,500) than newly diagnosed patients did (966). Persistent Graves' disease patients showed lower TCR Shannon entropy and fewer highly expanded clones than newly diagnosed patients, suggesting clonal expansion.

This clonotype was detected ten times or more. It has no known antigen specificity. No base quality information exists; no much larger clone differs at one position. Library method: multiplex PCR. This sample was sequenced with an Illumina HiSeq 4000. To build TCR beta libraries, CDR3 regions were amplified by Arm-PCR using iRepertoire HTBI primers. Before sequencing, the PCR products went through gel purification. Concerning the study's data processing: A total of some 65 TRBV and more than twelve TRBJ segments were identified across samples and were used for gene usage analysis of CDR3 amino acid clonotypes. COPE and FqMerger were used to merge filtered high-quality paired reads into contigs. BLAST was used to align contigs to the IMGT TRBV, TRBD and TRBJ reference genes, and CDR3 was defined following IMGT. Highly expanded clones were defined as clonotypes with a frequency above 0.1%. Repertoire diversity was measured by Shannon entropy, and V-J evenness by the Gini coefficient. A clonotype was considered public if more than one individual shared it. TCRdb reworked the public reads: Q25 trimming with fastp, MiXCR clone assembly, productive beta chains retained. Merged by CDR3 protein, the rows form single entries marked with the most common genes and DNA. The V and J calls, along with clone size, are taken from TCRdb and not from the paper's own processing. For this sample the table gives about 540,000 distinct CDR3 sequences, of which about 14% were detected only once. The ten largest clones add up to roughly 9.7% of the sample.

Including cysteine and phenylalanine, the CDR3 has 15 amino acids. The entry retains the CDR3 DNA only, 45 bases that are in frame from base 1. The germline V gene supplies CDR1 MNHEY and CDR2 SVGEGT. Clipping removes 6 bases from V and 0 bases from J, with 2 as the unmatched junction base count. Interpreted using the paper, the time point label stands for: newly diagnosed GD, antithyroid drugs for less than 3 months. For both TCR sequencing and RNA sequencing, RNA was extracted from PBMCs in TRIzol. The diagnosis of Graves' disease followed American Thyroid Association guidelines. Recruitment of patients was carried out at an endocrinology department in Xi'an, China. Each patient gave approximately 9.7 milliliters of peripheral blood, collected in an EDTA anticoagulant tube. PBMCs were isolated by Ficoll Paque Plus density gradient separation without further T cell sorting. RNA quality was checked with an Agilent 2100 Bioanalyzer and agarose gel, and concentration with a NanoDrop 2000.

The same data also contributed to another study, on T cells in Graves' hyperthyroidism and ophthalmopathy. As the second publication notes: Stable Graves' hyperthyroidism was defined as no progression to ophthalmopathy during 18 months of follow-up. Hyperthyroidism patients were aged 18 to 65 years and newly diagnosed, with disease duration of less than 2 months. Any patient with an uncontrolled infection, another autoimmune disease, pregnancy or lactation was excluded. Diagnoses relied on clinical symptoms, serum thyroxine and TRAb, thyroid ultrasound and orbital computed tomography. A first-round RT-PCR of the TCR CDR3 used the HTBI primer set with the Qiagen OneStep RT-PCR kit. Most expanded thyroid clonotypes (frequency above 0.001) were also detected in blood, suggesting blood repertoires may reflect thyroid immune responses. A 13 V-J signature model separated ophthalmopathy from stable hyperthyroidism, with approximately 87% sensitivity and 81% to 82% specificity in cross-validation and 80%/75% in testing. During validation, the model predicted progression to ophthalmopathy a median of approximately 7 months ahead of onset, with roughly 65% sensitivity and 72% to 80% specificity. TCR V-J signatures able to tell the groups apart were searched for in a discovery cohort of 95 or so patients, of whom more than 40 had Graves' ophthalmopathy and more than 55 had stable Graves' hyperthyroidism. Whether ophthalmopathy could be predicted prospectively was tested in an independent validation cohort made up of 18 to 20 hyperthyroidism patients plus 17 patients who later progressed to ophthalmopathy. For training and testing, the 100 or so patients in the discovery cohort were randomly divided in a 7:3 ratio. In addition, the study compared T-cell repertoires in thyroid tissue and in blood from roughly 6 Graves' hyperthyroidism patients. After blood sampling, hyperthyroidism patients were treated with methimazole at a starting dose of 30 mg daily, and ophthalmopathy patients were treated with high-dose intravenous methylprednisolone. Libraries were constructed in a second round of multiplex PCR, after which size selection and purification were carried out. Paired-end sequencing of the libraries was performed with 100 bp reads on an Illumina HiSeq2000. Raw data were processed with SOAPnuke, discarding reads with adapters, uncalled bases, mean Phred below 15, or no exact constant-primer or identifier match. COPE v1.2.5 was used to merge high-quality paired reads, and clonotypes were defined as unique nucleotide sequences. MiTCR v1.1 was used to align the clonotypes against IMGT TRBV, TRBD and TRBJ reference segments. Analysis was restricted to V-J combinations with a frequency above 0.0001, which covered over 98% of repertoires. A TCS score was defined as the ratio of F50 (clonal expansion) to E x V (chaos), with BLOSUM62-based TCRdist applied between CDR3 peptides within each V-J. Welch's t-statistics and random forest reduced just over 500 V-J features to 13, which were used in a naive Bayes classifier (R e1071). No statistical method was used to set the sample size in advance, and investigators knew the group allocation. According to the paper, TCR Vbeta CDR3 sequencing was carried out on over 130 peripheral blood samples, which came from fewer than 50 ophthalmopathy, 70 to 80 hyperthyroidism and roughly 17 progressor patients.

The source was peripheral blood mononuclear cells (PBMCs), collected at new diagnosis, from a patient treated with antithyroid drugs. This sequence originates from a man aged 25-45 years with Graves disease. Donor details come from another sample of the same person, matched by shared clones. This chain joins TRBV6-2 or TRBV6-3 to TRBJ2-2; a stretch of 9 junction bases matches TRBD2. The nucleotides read TGTGCCAGCAGAATAGCGGGAGCGAACACCGGGGAGCTGTTTTTT. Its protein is CASRIAGANTGELFF.